This T cell receptor beta chain was identified in a study of response to subunit inactivated influenza vaccine. General study findings and limits: A suggestion made by the authors is that each seasonal influenza vaccination recruits few new T cells.

As for this clonotype: Its specificity is unknown.

The germline V and J ends were trimmed by 7 bases and 7 bases, with 12 bases remaining between them. The CDR3 runs 12 residues. Germline V gene lookup returns CDR1 SGHDT and CDR2 YYEEEE. TCRdb called the RT-PCR reads again in MiXCR, with one record for every CDR3 protein. Here the sample spans over 400,000 distinct CDR3 sequences, 10% to 11% being singletons. The V and J genes are TRBV5-6 and TRBJ2-1; D might be TRBD2 (5 bases). This TCR derives from a man between 45 and 60 years old who received an inactivated influenza vaccine. Source: PBMCs from blood, taken roughly 48 days after vaccination. CDR3 region: CASRSTGNEQFF. DNA of the CDR3: TGTGCCAGCCGGTCCACGGGGAATGAGCAGTTCTTC. Looking up the rest from reference TRBV5-6 and TRBJ2-1 gives the full variable domain: DAGVTQSPTHLIKTRGQQVTLRCSPKSGHDTVSWYQQALGQGPQFIFQYYEEEERQRGNFPDRFSGHQFPNYSSELNVNALLLGDSALYLCASRSTGNEQFFGPGTRLTVL.